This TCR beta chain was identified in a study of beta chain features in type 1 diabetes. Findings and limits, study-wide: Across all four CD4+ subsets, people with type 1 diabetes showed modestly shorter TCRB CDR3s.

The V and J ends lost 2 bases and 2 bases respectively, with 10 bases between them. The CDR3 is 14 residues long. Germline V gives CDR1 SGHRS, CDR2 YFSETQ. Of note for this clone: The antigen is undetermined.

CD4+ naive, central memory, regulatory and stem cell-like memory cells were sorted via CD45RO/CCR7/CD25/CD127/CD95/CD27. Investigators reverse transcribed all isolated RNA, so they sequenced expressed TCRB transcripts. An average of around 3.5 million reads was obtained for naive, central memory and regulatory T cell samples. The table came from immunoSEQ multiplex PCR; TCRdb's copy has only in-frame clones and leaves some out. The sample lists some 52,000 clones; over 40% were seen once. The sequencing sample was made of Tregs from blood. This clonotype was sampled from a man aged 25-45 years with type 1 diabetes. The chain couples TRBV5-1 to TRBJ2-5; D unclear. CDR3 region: CASSLMADQETQYF. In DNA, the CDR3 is TGCGCCAGCAGCTTAATGGCAGATCAAGAGACCCAGTACTTC.